This passage covers 14 T cell receptor beta chains from one sample sequenced in a study of neoadjuvant anti-PD-1 for oral cavity cancer. Generated by immunoSEQ multiplex PCR, the TCRdb table keeps only in-frame clones and is missing some. This sample has about 14,000 clones; roughly three quarters occur once, and the top ten carry 2% to 2.5%. Time point specified: after neoadjuvant nivolumab, at surgical resection. This specimen consisted of PBMCs, obtained after nivolumab (anti-PD-1) treatment. These receptors were taken from a person aged 35 to 85 with oral cavity squamous cell carcinoma.

The rearrangement joins TRBV7-2 to TRBJ1-1, with unresolved D. The V end lost 2 bases, the J end lost 1 base, and 8 bases lay between the germline ends. Looked up from germline, CDR1 is SGHTA and CDR2 is FQGNSA. The CDR3 length is 14 residues. CDR3 sequence (DNA): TGTGCCAGCAGCTTAAACAGCCAGAACACTGAAGCTTTCTTT. Encoded protein: CASSLNSQNTEAFF.

The V call is TRBV7-9, the J call TRBJ2-7; TRBD1 matches at 8 bases. V lost 5 bases and J lost 5; bases outside the gene matches: 8. The germline gives CDR1 SEHNR, CDR2 FQNEAQ (reference sequence). CDR3 length: 14 amino acids. The CDR3 nucleotides read TGTGCCAGCAGCCGCGGACAGGGTAACCACGAGCAGTACTTC. This encodes CASSRGQGNHEQYF.

This chain joins TRBV11-2 and TRBJ1-5; TRBD1 matches at 7 bases. V lost 5 bases to trimming and J lost 7 bases; unmatched junction nucleotides: 8. Germline assignment: CDR1 SGHAT and CDR2 FQNNGV. CDR3 size: 14 residues. CDR3 DNA sequence: TGTGCCAGCAGCCGCGACAGGGAAGGACAGCCCCAGCATTTT. Translated, it gives CASSRDREGQPQHF. The whole variable domain, filled in from reference TRBV11-2 and TRBJ1-5, reads EAGVAQSPRYKIIEKRQSVAFWCNPISGHATLYWYQQILGQGPKLLIQFQNNGVVDDSQLPKDRFSAERLKGVDSTLKIQPAKLEDSAVYLCASSRDREGQPQHFGDGTRLSIL.

V and J are TRBV7-9 and TRBJ1-5; weak D call: TRBD1 (6 bases). The CDR3 consists of 13 residues. Germline lookup yields CDR1 SEHNR and CDR2 FQNEAQ (reference sequence). Deletions cut 7 bases from V and 5 bases from J, with 12 bases between. The CDR3 bases are TGTGCCAGCACGCCATCAGGGGATCAGCCCCAGCATTTT. The encoded protein is CASTPSGDQPQHF.

The V call is TRBV27, the J call TRBJ1-2; 8 nucleotides agree with TRBD1. Germline lookup yields CDR1 MNHEY and CDR2 SMNVEV (reference sequence). This CDR3 has 19 amino acids. J was trimmed by 3 bases and V by 3 bases; bases with no gene match: 18. CDR3 residues: CASSFRRDVRTGRDYGYTF. For the CDR3, the DNA is TGTGCCAGCAGTTTCCGGCGCGATGTTAGGACAGGGCGAGACTATGGCTACACCTTC.

The chain uses TRBV29-1 and TRBJ2-3; D possibly uses TRBD1 or TRBD2 (6 bases each). CDR1 is SQVTM, CDR2 ANQGSEA, per germline. The length of the CDR3 is 14 residues. The V end lost 4 bases, the J end lost 1 base, and 12 bases lay between the germline ends. Written as DNA, the CDR3 is TGCAGCGTTGCTTGGGGGGCCGGCACAGATACGCAGTATTTT. Amino acids: CSVAWGAGTDTQYF.

The J gene is TRBJ2-6, the V gene TRBV19, with 9 bases lining up with TRBD1. Trimming removed 4 bases from V and 0 bases from J; junction bases left unmatched: 13. This CDR3 comprises 20 residues. Germline assignment: CDR1 LNHDA and CDR2 SQIVND (reference sequence). CDR3 residues: CASSTRPGTGSSSGANVLTF. DNA for the CDR3: TGTGCCAGTAGTACTCGCCCCGGGACAGGGTCCTCCTCTGGGGCCAACGTCCTGACTTTC.

This rearrangement joins TRBV7-9 to TRBJ1-6; D is unclear. V lost 5 bases and J lost 8, with 13 bases in between. The CDR3 is 14 residues long. The germline gives CDR1 SEHNR, CDR2 FQNEAQ (reference sequence). CDR3 sequence: CASSIHGEDSPLHF. The CDR3 region has the DNA TGTGCCAGCAGCATACATGGTGAGGATTCACCCCTCCACTTT.

The J gene is TRBJ2-5, the V gene TRBV4-2, with 9 bases that match TRBD2. V shed 7 bases and J 5 bases; nucleotides not matched to a gene: 11. CDR3 length: 15 amino acids. Germline loops: CDR1 LGHNA, CDR2 YNFKEQ. The CDR3: CASTRSPSGGETQYF. As DNA, the CDR3 is TGTGCCAGCACCAGATCCCCGAGCGGGGGGGAGACCCAGTACTTC.

V gene TRBV27 combines with J gene TRBJ1-1; 7 bases are a match to TRBD1. The CDR3 consists of 13 residues. V trimming: 3 bases; J trimming: 11 bases; junction bases outside the gene matches: 9. The V gene's germline CDR1 is MNHEY and CDR2 SMNVEV (reference sequence). The CDR3 DNA reads TGTGCCAGCAGTTTCCAGACAGGGTCGAGGGCTTTCTTT. The encoded protein is CASSFQTGSRAFF.

The rearrangement joins TRBV15 to TRBJ1-5; D unresolved. The germline V gene encodes CDR1 LNHNV and CDR2 YYDKDF (reference sequence). This CDR3 is built from 16 residues. Trimming took off 1 base at V and 6 bases at J, with 16 bases between the two ends. CDR3 coding DNA: TGTGCCACCAGCAGAGTAAGAGCAGTGCCGGGTCAGCCCCAGCATTTT. It translates to CATSRVRAVPGQPQHF.

This chain joins TRBV10-3 and TRBJ2-3, with D possibly TRBD2 on 6 matching bases. V lost 3 bases to trimming and J lost 0 bases, with 10 bases between them. CDR3 length equals 15 residues. Germline V lookup: CDR1 ENHRY, CDR2 SYGVKD. Here the CDR3 reads CAISEGGTSTDTQYF. The DNA for the CDR3 is TGTGCCATCAGTGAAGGCGGGACCAGCACAGATACGCAGTATTTT.

V usage is TRBV20-1 and J usage is TRBJ1-1; no definite D call. Germline CDR1 is DFQATT and CDR2 is SNEGSKA (reference sequence). V gave up 7 bases and J gave up 4 bases, with 4 bases separating them. The CDR3 loop spans 9 amino acids. CDR3 DNA: TGCAGTGTAGGCACTGAAGCTTTCTTT. This encodes CSVGTEAFF.

The genes are TRBV14 and TRBJ2-5; TRBD2 matches 11 bases. Per germline, CDR1 SGHDN and CDR2 FVKESK. Unmatched junction bases numbered 3, after V lost 1 base and J lost 5 bases. CDR3 size: 15 residues. In DNA, the CDR3 is TGTGCCAGCAGCCAAGGACTAGCGGGGTGGGAGACCCAGTACTTC. Its translation is CASSQGLAGWETQYF.